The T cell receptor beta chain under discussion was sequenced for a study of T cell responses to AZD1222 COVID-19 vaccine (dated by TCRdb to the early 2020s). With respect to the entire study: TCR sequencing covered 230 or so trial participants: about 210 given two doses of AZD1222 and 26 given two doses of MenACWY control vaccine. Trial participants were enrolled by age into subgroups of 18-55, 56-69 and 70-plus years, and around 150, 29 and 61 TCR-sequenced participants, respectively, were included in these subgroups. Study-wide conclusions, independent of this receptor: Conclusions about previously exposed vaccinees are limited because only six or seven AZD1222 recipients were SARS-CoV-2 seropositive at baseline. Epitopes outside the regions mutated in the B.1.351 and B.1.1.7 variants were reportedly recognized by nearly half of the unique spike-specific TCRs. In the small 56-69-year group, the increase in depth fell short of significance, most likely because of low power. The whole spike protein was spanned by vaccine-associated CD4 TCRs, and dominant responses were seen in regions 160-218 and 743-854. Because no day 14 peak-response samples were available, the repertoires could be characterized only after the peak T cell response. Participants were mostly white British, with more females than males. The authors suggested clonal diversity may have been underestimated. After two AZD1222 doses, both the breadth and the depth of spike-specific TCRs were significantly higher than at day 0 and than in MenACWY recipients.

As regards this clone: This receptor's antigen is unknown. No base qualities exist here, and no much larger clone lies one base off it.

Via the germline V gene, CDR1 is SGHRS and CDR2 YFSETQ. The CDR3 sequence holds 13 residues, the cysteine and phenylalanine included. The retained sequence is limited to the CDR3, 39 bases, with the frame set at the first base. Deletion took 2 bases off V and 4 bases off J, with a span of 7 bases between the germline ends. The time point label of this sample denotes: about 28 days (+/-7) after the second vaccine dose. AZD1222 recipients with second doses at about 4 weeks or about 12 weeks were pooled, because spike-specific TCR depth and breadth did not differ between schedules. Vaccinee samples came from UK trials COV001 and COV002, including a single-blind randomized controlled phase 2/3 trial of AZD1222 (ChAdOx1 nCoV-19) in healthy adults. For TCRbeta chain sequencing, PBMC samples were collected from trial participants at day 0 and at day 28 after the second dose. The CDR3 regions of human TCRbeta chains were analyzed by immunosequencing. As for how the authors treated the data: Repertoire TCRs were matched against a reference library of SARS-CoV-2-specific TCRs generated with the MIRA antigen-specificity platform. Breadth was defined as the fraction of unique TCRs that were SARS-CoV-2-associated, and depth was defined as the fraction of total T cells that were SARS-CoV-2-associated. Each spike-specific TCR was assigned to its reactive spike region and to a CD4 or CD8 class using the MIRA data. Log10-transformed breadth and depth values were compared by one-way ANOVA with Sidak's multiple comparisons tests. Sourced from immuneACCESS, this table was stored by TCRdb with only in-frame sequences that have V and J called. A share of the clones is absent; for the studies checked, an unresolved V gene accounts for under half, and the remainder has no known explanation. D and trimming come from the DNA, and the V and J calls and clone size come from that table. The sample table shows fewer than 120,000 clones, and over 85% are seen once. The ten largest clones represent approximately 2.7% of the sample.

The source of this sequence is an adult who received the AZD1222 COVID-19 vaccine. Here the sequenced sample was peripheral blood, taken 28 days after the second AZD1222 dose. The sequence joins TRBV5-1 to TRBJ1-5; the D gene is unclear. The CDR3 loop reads CASSFNGNQPQHF. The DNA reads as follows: TGCGCCAGCAGCTTCAACGGTAATCAGCCCCAGCATTTT.